This T cell receptor beta chain was documented in a study of T cell responses to AZD1222 COVID-19 vaccine. Notes on the study in general: Donors were mostly white British, more females; clonal diversity possibly underestimated. Sampling captured repertoires only after the peak T cell response. Among vaccine-associated CD4 TCRs, coverage spanned spike, with dominance at 160-218 and 743-854.

This clone was observed a single time. As yet, its antigen is unknown. The protocol was immunoSEQ multiplex PCR, while the TCRdb copy is restricted to in-frame clones and leaves out a portion. The data contain about 92,000 clones, under 95% of them seen just once; the ten biggest clones take up 22%. Germline lookup yields CDR1 LNHNV and CDR2 YYDKDF (reference sequence). Trimming removed 5 bases at V and 6 bases at J, with 16 bases between. This CDR3 has 14 amino acids. This clonotype originated in an adult in good health. J is TRBJ1-2 and V is TRBV15; possibly TRBD1 for D (5 bases). The starting material was peripheral blood, obtained on day 0 of AZD1222 vaccination. Here the CDR3 reads CATSRRVVRDGYTF. Here the CDR3 DNA reads TGTGCCACCAGCCGCCGAGTAGTCAGGGATGGCTACACCTTC.